A single sample is the source of the 14 T cell receptor beta chains below, sequenced in a study of PD-L1 blockade in urothelial cancer. Measured with immunoSEQ multiplex PCR; TCRdb has only the in-frame clones, and not every one. The data hold around 42,000 clones, with more than 65% observed a single time. The sample here was PBMCs, taken around atezolizumab (anti-PD-L1) treatment. Receptors were obtained from a man between 65 and 80 years old with urothelial cancer.

The chain recombines TRBV10-3 with TRBJ2-3, with 13 bases aligning to TRBD2. The germline gives CDR1 ENHRY, CDR2 SYGVKD. The CDR3 spans 16 residues. With V trimmed by 3 bases and J by 4 bases, 4 bases remained unmatched. As DNA, the CDR3 is TGTGCCATCAGTGACGGACTAGCGGGAGAAGCAGATACGCAGTATTTT. This translates into CAISDGLAGEADTQYF.

The genes are TRBV6-1 and TRBJ2-7; 7 positions agree with TRBD2. Germline V lookup: CDR1 MNHNS, CDR2 SASEGT. The CDR3 totals 14 residues. Trimming cost V 9 bases and J 5 bases; bases outside gene matches: 13. This CDR3 is CASHLSGKGHEQYF. The CDR3 DNA sequence: TGTGCCAGTCATCTCAGCGGGAAGGGACACGAGCAGTACTTC.

The CDR3 here is CASSLWRGWEQYF. The CDR3 region has the DNA TGTGCCAGCAGCTTGTGGCGGGGCTGGGAGCAGTACTTC. V gene TRBV5-4 combines with J gene TRBJ2-7, with D maybe TRBD2 (6 bases). This CDR3 region has 13 residues. The germline CDR1 and CDR2 sequences are SGHNT and YYREEE (reference sequence). V gave up 1 base and J gave up 7 bases, with 12 bases separating them.

This chain connects TRBV4-2 to TRBJ2-1, with 7 bases lining up with TRBD2. Germline assignment: CDR1 LGHNA and CDR2 YNFKEQ. The CDR3 runs 17 residues. Trimming cost V 0 bases and J 6 bases; bases outside gene matches: 11. The DNA of the CDR3 is TGTGCCAGCAGCCAAGATAGTATGGGAGGGCTAGTCAATGAGCAGTTCTTC. Translated: CASSQDSMGGLVNEQFF.

The J gene is TRBJ1-5, the V gene TRBV19, with D maybe TRBD1 (5 bases). Trimming cost V 1 base and J 5 bases, with 12 bases left between them. The germline CDR1 and CDR2 sequences are LNHDA and SQIVND (reference sequence). The CDR3 is 15 residues long. The CDR3 sequence: CASSIADWGDQPQHF. The CDR3 nucleotides read TGTGCCAGTAGTATAGCAGACTGGGGCGATCAGCCCCAGCATTTT.

This clone was counted only a few times. The chain joins TRBV4-3 to TRBJ2-7, with D possibly TRBD1 on 5 matching bases. Deletions cut 0 bases from V and 5 bases from J, with 14 bases between. This CDR3 has 15 residues. Germline-derived CDR1 and CDR2 are LGHNA and YSLEER. The CDR3 DNA sequence: TGCGCCAGCAGCCAAGATATAAGCCAGGGAAACGAGCAGTACTTC. Translating gives CASSQDISQGNEQYF.

The chain combines TRBV5-6 with TRBJ1-2; TRBD1 aligns across 9 bases. The CDR3 has 17 residues. The ends lost 6 bases at V and 4 bases at J; junction bases unmatched: 16. CDR1 is SGHDT and CDR2 is YYEEEE in the germline V gene. Here the CDR3 DNA reads TGTGCCAGCATAGTAAGGGACAGGGCCCTCGGGGGCTATGGCTACACCTTC. Protein: CASIVRDRALGGYGYTF.

This clone was seen just once. The CDR3 nucleotides read TGTGCCAGCAGTGTAGCGGGAATGGGGGTCACCGGGGAGCTGTTTTTT. Its translation is CASSVAGMGVTGELFF. This rearrangement joins TRBV6-4 to TRBJ2-2, with 8 bases that match TRBD2. V was clipped by 4 bases and J by 4 bases; unmatched bases: 8. The germline gives CDR1 MRHNA, CDR2 SNTAGT. CDR3 size: 16 residues.

The rearrangement joins TRBV14 to TRBJ2-1; D is perhaps TRBD1 (6 bases). Germline V gives CDR1 SGHDN, CDR2 FVKESK. The length of the CDR3 is 18 residues. The V end was cut by 0 bases, the J end by 7 bases, with 22 bases between. CDR3 region: CASSQERWGLVAKNEQFF. Written as DNA, the CDR3 is TGTGCCAGCAGCCAAGAAAGGTGGGGGCTGGTGGCGAAGAATGAGCAGTTCTTC.

This clone came up once. This chain links TRBV6-5 with TRBJ2-5; D remains ambiguous. CDR1 is MNHEY and CDR2 is SVGAGI in the germline V gene. Trimming shortened V by 4 bases and J by 4 bases, and 10 bases separated the two germline ends. The CDR3 contains 13 residues. DNA of the CDR3: TGTGCCAGCAGTTCGACAATGGGAGAGACCCAGTACTTC. Translating gives CASSSTMGETQYF.

This chain joins TRBV4-2 and TRBJ1-2; possible D gene TRBD1, 6 bases. The V and J ends lost 0 bases and 3 bases respectively, with 14 bases between them. CDR3 length equals 16 residues. Per germline, CDR1 LGHNA and CDR2 YNFKEQ. Written as DNA, the CDR3 is TGTGCCAGCAGCCAAGATCGCACAGGGCGACACTATGGCTACACCTTC. As protein: CASSQDRTGRHYGYTF.

The chain carries TRBV28 and TRBJ2-1; a weak D match, TRBD2 (6 bases). With 6 bases removed from V and 4 bases from J, the gap between germline ends came to 16 bases. Germline assignment: CDR1 MDHEN and CDR2 SYDVKM. CDR3 length: 15 amino acids. CDR3 sequence reads: CASSLAGWLYNEQFF. The CDR3 DNA is TGTGCCAGCAGCCTTGCGGGATGGCTGTACAATGAGCAGTTCTTC.

The chain is built from TRBV27 and TRBJ1-2, with 11 bases matching TRBD1. The CDR3 length is 15 residues. V was clipped by 6 bases and J by 4 bases; unmatched bases: 7. Per the germline V gene, CDR1 is MNHEY and CDR2 is SMNVEV (reference sequence). CDR3 nucleotides: TGTGCCAGCAGCCAAGGACAGGGGGCCTTCTATGGCTACACCTTC. It codes for CASSQGQGAFYGYTF.

V gene TRBV7-2 combines with J gene TRBJ2-1, with 13 bases aligning to TRBD2. V was pared by 5 bases and J by 6 bases, with 4 bases of the junction left unmatched. Germline-derived CDR1 and CDR2 are SGHTA and FQGNSA. The CDR3 contains 15 residues. The DNA of the CDR3 is TGTGCCAGCAGCCGACGGACTAGCGGGGGCAATGAGCAGTTCTTC. As protein: CASSRRTSGGNEQFF.